This T cell receptor beta chain was captured in a study of T cells after posttransplantation cyclophosphamide. Per the germline V gene, CDR1 is SNHLY and CDR2 is FYNNEI. The CDR3 is 13 residues long. V gave up 4 bases and J gave up 4 bases, with 10 bases separating them. The assay was immunoSEQ multiplex PCR, and TCRdb's table has in-frame clones only and misses some. The table lists roughly 20,000 clones, approximately 98% of them singletons. Cells defined as naive were viable CD3+CD4+ or CD3+CD8+ and CCR7+CD45RA+CD45RO-CD95-CD27+CD28+. The TCR sequence derives from a man aged 35 to 55 in good health, CMV-negative, and a related stem cell transplant donor. Sequencing was performed on naive CD4+ T cells sorted from PBMCs. The chain has TRBV2 and TRBJ1-2; D gene unclear. CDR3 amino acids: CASSVRHFYGYTF. The CDR3 DNA reads as TGTGCCAGCAGTGTACGTCACTTCTATGGCTACACCTTC.